This entry describes one T cell receptor (beta chain). The participants were between roughly 18 and 89 years old and came from 24 US areas. People in the exposed group encountered a COVID-19 case within 2 weeks before entering the study. This record comes from a study of blood T cell repertoires in COVID-19. The wider study: From T cells, B-cell-depleted T cells, or PBMCs came the material, which was cDNA or gDNA.

Germline loops: CDR1 SQVTM, CDR2 ANQGSEA. Trimming removed 4 bases at V and 5 bases at J, with 8 bases between. The CDR3 is 12 amino acids. Here immunoSEQ multiplex PCR was the method, and the copy in TCRdb shows in-frame clones only, minus some. The repertoire has 250,000 or so clones, around 84% of them found once; the top ten carry around 6.3%. The sequencing input was PBMCs or T cells enriched from blood (not recorded which). The chain couples TRBV29-1 to TRBJ2-2; possibly TRBD2 for D (6 bases). The sequence was obtained from a woman in her forties or fifties who had been exposed to COVID-19. In nucleotides, the CDR3 is TGCAGCGTTGTACGGGGGACCGGGGAGCTGTTTTTT. It is translated as CSVVRGTGELFF.